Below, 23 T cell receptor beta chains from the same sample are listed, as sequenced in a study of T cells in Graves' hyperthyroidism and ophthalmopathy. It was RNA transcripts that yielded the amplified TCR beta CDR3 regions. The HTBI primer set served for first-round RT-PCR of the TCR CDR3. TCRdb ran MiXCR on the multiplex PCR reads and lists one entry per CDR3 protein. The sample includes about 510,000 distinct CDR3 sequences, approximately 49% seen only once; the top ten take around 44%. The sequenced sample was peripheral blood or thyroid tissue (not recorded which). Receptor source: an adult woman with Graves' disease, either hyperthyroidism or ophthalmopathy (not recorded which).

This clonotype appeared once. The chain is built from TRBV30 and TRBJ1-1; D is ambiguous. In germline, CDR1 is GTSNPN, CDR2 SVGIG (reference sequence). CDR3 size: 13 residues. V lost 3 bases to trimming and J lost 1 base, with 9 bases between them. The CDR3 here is CAWRPRWNTEAFF. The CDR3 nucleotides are TGTGCCTGGAGACCCCGCTGGAACACTGAAGCTTTCTTT.

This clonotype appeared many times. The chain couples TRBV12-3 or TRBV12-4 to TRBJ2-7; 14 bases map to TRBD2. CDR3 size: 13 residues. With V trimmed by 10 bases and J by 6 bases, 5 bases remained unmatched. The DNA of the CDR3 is TGTGCCACCTCGGGACTAGCGGGAGCCGAGCAGTACTTC. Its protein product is CATSGLAGAEQYF.

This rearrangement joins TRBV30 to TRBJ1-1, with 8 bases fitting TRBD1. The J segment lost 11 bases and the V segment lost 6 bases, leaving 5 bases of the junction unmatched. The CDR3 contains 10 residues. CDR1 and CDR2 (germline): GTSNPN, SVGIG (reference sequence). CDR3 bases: TGTGCCTGTGGACAGGGCCAGGCTTTCTTT. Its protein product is CACGQGQAFF.

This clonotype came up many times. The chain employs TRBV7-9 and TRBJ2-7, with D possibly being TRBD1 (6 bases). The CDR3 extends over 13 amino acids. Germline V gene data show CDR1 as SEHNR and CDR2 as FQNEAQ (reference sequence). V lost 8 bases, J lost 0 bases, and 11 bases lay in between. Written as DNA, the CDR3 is TGTGCCAGCGGCGGACAGAGCTCCTACGAGCAGTACTTC. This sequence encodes CASGGQSSYEQYF.

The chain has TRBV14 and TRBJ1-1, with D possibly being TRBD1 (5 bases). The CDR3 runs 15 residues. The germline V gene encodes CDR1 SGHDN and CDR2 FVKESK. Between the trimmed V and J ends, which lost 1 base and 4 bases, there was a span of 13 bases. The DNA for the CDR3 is TGTGCCAGCAGCCAAGCGAGGACCGGGGGCACTGAAGCTTTCTTT. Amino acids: CASSQARTGGTEAFF.

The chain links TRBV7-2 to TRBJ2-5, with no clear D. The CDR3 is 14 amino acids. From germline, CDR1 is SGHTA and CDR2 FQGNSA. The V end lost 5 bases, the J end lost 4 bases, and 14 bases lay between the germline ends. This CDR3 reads CASSLSRARETQYF. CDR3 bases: TGTGCCAGCAGCCTTTCTAGGGCCCGAGAGACCCAGTACTTC.

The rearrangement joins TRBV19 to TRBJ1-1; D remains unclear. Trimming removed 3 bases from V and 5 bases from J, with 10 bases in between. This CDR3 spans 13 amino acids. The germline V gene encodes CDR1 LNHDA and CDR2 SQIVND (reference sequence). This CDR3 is CASSMGEGTEAFF. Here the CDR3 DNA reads TGTGCCAGTAGTATGGGTGAAGGGACTGAAGCTTTCTTT.

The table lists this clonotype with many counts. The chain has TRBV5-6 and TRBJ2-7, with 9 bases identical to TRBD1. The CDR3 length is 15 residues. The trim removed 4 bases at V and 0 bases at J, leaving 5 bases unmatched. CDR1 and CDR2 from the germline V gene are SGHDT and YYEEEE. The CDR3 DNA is TGTGCCAGCAGCACACAGGGGGCCTCCTCCTACGAGCAGTACTTC. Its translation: CASSTQGASSYEQYF.

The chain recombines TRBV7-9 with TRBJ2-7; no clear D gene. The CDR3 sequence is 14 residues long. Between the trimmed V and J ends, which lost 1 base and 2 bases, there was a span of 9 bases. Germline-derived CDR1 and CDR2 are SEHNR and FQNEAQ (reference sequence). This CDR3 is CASSLGGYAYEQYF. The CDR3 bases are TGTGCCAGCAGCTTAGGCGGATACGCCTACGAGCAGTACTTC.

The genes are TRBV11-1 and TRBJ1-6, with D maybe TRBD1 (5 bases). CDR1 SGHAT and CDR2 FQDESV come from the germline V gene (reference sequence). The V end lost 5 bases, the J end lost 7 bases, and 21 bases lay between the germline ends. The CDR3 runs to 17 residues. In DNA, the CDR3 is TGTGCCAGCAGCCCCCCCCCCCCAGGGCGGGCAAATTCACCCCTCCACTTT. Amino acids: CASSPPPPGRANSPLHF.

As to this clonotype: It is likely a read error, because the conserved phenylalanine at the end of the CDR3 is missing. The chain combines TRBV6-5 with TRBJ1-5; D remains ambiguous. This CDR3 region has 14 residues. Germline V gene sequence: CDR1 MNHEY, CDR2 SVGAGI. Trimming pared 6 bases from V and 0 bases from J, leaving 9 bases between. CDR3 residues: CASSGKGSNQPQHC. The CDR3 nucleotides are TGTGCCAGCAGCGGAAAAGGTAGCAATCAGCCCCAGCATTGT.

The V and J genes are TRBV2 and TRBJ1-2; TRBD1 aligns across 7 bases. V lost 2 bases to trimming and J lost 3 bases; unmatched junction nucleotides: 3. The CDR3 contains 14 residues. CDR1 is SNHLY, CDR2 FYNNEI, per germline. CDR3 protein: CASSELTGYYGYTF. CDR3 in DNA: TGTGCCAGCAGTGAACTGACAGGGTACTATGGCTACACCTTC.

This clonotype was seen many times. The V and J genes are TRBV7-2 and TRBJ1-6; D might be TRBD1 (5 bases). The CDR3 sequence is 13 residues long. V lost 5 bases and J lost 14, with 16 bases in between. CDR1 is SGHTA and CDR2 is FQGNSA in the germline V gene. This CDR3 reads CASSPWQGPALHF. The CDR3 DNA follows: TGTGCCAGCAGCCCCTGGCAGGGTCCGGCCCTCCACTTT.

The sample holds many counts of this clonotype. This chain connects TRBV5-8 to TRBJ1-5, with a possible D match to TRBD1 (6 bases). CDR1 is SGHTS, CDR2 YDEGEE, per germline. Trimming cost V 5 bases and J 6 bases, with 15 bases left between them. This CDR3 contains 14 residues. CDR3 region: CASRIRDILQPQHF. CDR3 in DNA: TGTGCCAGCAGAATACGGGACATCCTTCAGCCCCAGCATTTT.

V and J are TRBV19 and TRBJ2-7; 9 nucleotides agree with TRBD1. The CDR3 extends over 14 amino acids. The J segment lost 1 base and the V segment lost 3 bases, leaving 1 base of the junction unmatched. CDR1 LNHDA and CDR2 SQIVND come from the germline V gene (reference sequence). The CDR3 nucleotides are TGTGCCAGTAGTATTGGACAGGGGTCCTACGAGCAGTACTTC. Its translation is CASSIGQGSYEQYF.

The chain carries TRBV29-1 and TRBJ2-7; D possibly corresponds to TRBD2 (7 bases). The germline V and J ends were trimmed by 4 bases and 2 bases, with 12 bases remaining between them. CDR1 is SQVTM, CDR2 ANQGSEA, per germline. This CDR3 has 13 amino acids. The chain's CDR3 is CSVVGGDTYEQYF. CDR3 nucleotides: TGCAGCGTTGTTGGGGGGGACACCTACGAGCAGTACTTC.

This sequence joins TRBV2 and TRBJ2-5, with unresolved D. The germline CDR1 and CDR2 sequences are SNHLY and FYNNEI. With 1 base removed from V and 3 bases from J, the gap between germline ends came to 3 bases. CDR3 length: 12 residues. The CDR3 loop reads CASSEVEETQYF. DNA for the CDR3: TGTGCCAGCAGTGAAGTAGAAGAGACCCAGTACTTC. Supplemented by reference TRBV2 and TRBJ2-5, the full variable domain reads EPEVTQTPSHQVTQMGQEVILRCVPISNHLYFYWYRQILGQKVEFLVSFYNNEISEKSEIFDDQFSVERPDGSNFTLKIRSTKLEDSAMYFCASSEVEETQYFGPGTRLLVL.

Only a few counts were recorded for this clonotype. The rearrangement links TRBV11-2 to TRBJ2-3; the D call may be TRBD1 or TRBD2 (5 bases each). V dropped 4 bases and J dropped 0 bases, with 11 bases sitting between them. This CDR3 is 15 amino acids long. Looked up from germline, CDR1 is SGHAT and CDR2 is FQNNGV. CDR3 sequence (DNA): TGTGCCAGCAGCTCCGTCGGGGCCAGCACAGATACGCAGTATTTT. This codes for CASSSVGASTDTQYF.

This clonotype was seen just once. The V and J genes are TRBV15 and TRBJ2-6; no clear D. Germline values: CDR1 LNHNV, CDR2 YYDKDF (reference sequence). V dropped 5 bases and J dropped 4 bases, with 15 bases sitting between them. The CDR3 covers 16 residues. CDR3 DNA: TGTGCCACCAGCGTCGACTTGACTTTGGGGGCCAACGTCCTGACTTTC. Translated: CATSVDLTLGANVLTF.

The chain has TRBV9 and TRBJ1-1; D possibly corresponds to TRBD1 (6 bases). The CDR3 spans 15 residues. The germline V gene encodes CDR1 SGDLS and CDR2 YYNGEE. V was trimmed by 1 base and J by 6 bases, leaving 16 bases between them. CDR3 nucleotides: TGTGCCAGCAGCGTACAAGCAGGGGTAGGCGCTGAAGCTTTCTTT. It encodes CASSVQAGVGAEAFF.

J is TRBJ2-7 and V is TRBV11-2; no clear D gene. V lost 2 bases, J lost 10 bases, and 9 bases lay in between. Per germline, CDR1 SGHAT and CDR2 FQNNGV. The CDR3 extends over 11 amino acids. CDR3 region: CASSLSMDQYF. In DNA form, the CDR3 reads TGTGCCAGCAGCTTATCGATGGATCAGTACTTC.

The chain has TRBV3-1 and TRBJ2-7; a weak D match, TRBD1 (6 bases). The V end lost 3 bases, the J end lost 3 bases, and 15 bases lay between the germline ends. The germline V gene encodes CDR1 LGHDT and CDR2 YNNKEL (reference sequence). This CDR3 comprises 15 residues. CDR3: CASSHNPDSSYEQYF. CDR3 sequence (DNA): TGTGCCAGCAGCCATAACCCGGACAGCAGCTACGAGCAGTACTTC.

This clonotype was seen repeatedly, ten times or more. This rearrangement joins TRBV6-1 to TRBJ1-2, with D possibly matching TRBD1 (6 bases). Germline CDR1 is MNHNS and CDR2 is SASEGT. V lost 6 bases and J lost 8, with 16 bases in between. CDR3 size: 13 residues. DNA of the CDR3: TGTGCCAGCAGGGAATCACAGGGTCGGGGCTACACCTTC. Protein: CASRESQGRGYTF.